The 17 T cell receptor beta chains in this list originate from one sample, sequenced in a study of blood T cells in healthy people across ages (dated by TCRdb to the mid-2010s). Library construction relied on 5' RACE. The data were produced on an Illumina HiSeq 2500. A second PCR of roughly 7 to 11 cycles was run with a J-beta primer mix and a sample-barcoded 5' primer. The public reads were run again by TCRdb, first through fastp at Q25 and then through MiXCR, and only productive beta chains were kept. All rows with the same CDR3 protein become a single entry with the most common DNA and genes. The sample table shows about 900,000 distinct CDR3 sequences, and approximately 49% are seen once. The ten largest clones capture 13% of the sample. The specimen sequenced was blood. Receptors originate from a man under 40 in good health.

The gene calls are TRBV11-3 and TRBJ2-7; D remains unclear. V shed 8 bases and J shed 0 bases, with 17 bases lying between them. The CDR3 loop spans 15 amino acids. Germline V CDR1 and CDR2: SGHNT, YENEEA. CDR3: CASGSYRTDSYEQYF. The CDR3, as DNA: TGTGCCAGCGGATCCTACCGGACGGACTCCTACGAGCAGTACTTC. Variable domain in full (rest from reference TRBV11-3 and TRBJ2-7): EAGVVQSPRYKIIEKKQPVAFWCNPISGHNTLYWYLQNLGQGPELLIRYENEEAVDDSQLPKDRFSAERLKGVDSTLKIQPAELGDSAVYLCASGSYRTDSYEQYFGPGTRLTVT.

This clonotype was counted between two and nine times. The chain has TRBV7-9 and TRBJ1-6; 9 bases align to TRBD1. This CDR3 spans 15 amino acids. Per germline, CDR1 SEHNR and CDR2 FQNEAQ (reference sequence). The V gene end was trimmed by 3 bases and the J gene end by 7 bases; junction bases not matched to a gene: 4. CDR3 sequence reads: CASSLRQGVNSPLHF. CDR3 in DNA: TGTGCCAGCAGCTTGAGACAGGGGGTAAATTCACCCCTCCACTTT.

This sequence joins TRBV11-2 and TRBJ2-7; a possible D gene is TRBD1 (5 bases). The CDR3 is made up of 14 amino acids. The V gene lost 7 bases and the J gene lost 1 base, with 14 bases spanning the gap. CDR1 is SGHAT, CDR2 FQNNGV, per germline. Here the CDR3 reads CASTSDSYSYEQYF. CDR3 bases: TGTGCCAGCACCTCTGACAGTTATTCCTACGAGCAGTACTTC.

This clonotype turned up a few times. The V and J genes are TRBV19 and TRBJ2-1; TRBD2 aligns across 7 bases. The CDR3 is 14 residues long. Germline values: CDR1 LNHDA, CDR2 SQIVND (reference sequence). V trimming: 4 bases; J trimming: 9 bases; junction bases outside the gene matches: 9. The CDR3 spells CASSTGLNGGEQFF. CDR3 DNA sequence: TGTGCCAGTAGTACGGGACTAAACGGAGGTGAGCAGTTCTTC.

Here the CDR3 DNA reads TGCAGTGCTCTCTCAGAAGCCAAAAACATTCAGTACTTC. Protein: CSALSEAKNIQYF. This chain connects TRBV20-1 to TRBJ2-4; D is uncertain. This CDR3 spans 13 amino acids. Germline V CDR1 and CDR2: DFQATT, SNEGSKA (reference sequence). Trimming shortened V by 5 bases and J by 0 bases, and 8 bases separated the two germline ends.

The genes are TRBV12-5 and TRBJ1-5; D gene ambiguous. The V end was cut by 5 bases, the J end by 4 bases, with 9 bases between. Germline CDR1 LGHNT, CDR2 FRNRAP. The length of the CDR3 is 13 residues. DNA of the CDR3: TGTGCTAGTGGTATGGGAGCGAATCAGCCCCAGCATTTT. Its protein product is CASGMGANQPQHF.

About this clonotype: One end of the junction varies from germline; a read error may be responsible. The chain couples TRBV15 to TRBJ2-1; D is unresolved. This CDR3 is 16 amino acids long. Germline lookup yields CDR1 LNHNV and CDR2 YYDKDF (reference sequence). In DNA form, the CDR3 reads TGTGCCACCAGCAATAACGGAAAGAGCTCCCACAATGAGCAGTTCTTC. Its protein is CATSNNGKSSHNEQFF.

The gene calls are TRBV4-3 and TRBJ2-1, with no clear D. With 1 base removed from V and 7 bases from J, the gap between germline ends came to 11 bases. The length of the CDR3 is 14 residues. Looked up from germline, CDR1 is LGHNA and CDR2 is YSLEER. This CDR3 reads CASSQASDPNEQFF. The CDR3 DNA follows: TGCGCCAGCAGCCAAGCTTCGGACCCGAATGAGCAGTTCTTC.

The V gene is TRBV6-4, the J gene TRBJ2-3; 9 bases are shared with TRBD1. Germline lookup yields CDR1 MRHNA and CDR2 SNTAGT. V shed 7 bases, J shed 0 bases, and the junction held 5 bases outside the gene matches. The CDR3 covers 15 residues. The CDR3 DNA reads TGTGCCAGCACCCTGACAGGGGGGAGCACAGATACGCAGTATTTT. Amino acid sequence: CASTLTGGSTDTQYF.

The gene calls are TRBV27 and TRBJ1-2; possible D gene TRBD1, 6 bases. V lost 7 bases and J 8 bases, leaving 17 bases between the germline ends. The CDR3 consists of 13 residues. Germline V CDR1 and CDR2: MNHEY, SMNVEV (reference sequence). In nucleotides, the CDR3 is TGTGCCAGCAACATGAGGACAGCACGGGGCTACACCTTC. This sequence encodes CASNMRTARGYTF.

The V gene is TRBV29-1, the J gene TRBJ2-1; the D gene is possibly TRBD2 (6 bases). This CDR3 is built from 16 residues. The germline V and J ends were trimmed by 7 bases and 3 bases, with 22 bases remaining between them. The V gene's germline CDR1 is SQVTM and CDR2 ANQGSEA. CDR3 region: CSANRGGQGRYNEQFF. CDR3 DNA sequence: TGCAGCGCCAACCGCGGAGGGCAAGGGCGCTACAATGAGCAGTTCTTC.

This clonotype came up a few times. J is TRBJ2-7 and V is TRBV4-2, with TRBD2 matching over 7 bases. The V segment lost 1 base and the J segment 3 bases; nucleotides outside the gene matches: 6. Germline CDR1 and CDR2: LGHNA and YNFKEQ. This CDR3 has 15 residues. This CDR3 reads CASSQGGGEIYEQYF. The CDR3 DNA is TGTGCCAGCAGCCAAGGGGGAGGGGAAATCTACGAGCAGTACTTC.

The genes are TRBV7-2 and TRBJ1-2; no clear D gene. The germline V and J ends were trimmed by 5 bases and 4 bases, with 11 bases remaining between them. Germline V gene lookup returns CDR1 SGHTA and CDR2 FQGNSA. CDR3 size: 13 residues. The CDR3 DNA sequence: TGTGCCAGCAGCCTCGACGTCGGCTATGGCTACACCTTC. Residues: CASSLDVGYGYTF.

The chain employs TRBV25-1 and TRBJ2-1; D is unresolved. Trimming removed 2 bases from V and 5 bases from J, with 10 bases in between. Germline V gives CDR1 MGHDK, CDR2 SYGVNS. This CDR3 is 14 amino acids long. CDR3 region: CASSEGRDNNEQFF. DNA for the CDR3: TGTGCCAGCAGTGAAGGGCGAGATAACAATGAGCAGTTCTTC. The full variable domain, with the rest looked up from reference TRBV25-1 and TRBJ2-1, is EADIYQTPRYLVIGTGKKITLECSQTMGHDKMYWYQQDPGMELHLIHYSYGVNSTEKGDLSSESTVSRIRTEHFPLTLESARPSHTSQYLCASSEGRDNNEQFFGPGTRLTVL.

The chain combines TRBV9 with TRBJ2-5, with 9 bases fitting TRBD1. Unmatched junction bases numbered 6, after V lost 3 bases and J lost 6 bases. Germline V gene lookup returns CDR1 SGDLS and CDR2 YYNGEE. This CDR3 has 14 amino acids. CDR3 amino acids: CASSGDREAKTQYF. The DNA of the CDR3 is TGTGCCAGCAGCGGGGACAGGGAAGCAAAGACCCAGTACTTC.

This rearrangement joins TRBV4-1 to TRBJ1-5, with TRBD1 as a possible D gene (5 bases). This CDR3 contains 16 residues. Germline values: CDR1 MGHRA, CDR2 YSYEKL. Trimming pared 6 bases from V and 4 bases from J, leaving 19 bases between. The CDR3 nucleotides read TGCGCCAGCAGTCTTCTCTTTGGGACGAGGAATCAGCCCCAGCATTTT. Its translation: CASSLLFGTRNQPQHF.

The chain employs TRBV7-3 and TRBJ2-2; 8 positions agree with TRBD2. Germline-derived CDR1 and CDR2 are SGHTA and FQGTGA. Trimming took 5 bases from V and 1 from J; bases not matched to a gene: 6. This CDR3 comprises 16 residues. The CDR3 loop reads CASSLLAGLNTGELFF. In nucleotides, the CDR3 is TGTGCCAGCAGCCTGTTAGCGGGGCTGAACACCGGGGAGCTGTTTTTT.